This T cell receptor (beta chain) was obtained from a study of spatial heterogeneity in lung cancer. Germline V gene lookup returns CDR1 SGHTA and CDR2 FQGNSA. V lost 7 bases, J lost 5 bases, and 14 bases lay in between. This CDR3 region has 13 residues. This clonotype occurred a few times. The antigen is unknown. The time point: sample taken at primary tumor resection. Material for sequencing was whole RNA from tumor, nontumor lung or frozen PBMC, left unsorted. Study-wide results and limits: Detection of ubiquitous tumor TCRs in blood was higher at resection than follow-up.

Using its own MiXCR run on the 5' RACE reads, TCRdb lists one record per CDR3 protein. The table has 23,000 or so distinct CDR3 sequences, less than 6% seen once. Sequenced material: PBMCs, taken at surgery. The sequence derives from a male donor with early-stage non-small cell lung cancer. This chain joins TRBV7-2 and TRBJ2-5; D is uncertain. CDR3 in DNA: TGTGCCAGCACGCGTCGTCCCAGGGAGACCCAGTACTTC. This codes for CASTRRPRETQYF.